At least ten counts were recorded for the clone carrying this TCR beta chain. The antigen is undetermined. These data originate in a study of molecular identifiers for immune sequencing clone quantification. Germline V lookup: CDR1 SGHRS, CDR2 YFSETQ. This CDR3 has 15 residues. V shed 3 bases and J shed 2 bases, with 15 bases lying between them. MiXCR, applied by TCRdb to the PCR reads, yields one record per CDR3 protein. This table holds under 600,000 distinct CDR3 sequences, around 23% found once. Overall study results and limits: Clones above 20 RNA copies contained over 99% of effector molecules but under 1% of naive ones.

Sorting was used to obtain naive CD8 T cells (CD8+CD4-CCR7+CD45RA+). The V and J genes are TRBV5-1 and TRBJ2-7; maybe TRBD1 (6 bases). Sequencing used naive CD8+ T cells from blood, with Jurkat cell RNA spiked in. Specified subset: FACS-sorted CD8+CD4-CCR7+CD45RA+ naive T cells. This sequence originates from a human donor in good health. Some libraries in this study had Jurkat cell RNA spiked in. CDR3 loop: CASSSGPGQTYEQYF. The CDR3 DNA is TGCGCCAGCAGCTCGGGGCCGGGACAAACCTACGAGCAGTACTTC. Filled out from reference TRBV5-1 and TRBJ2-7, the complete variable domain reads KAGVTQTPRYLIKTRGQQVTLSCSPISGHRSVSWYQQTPGQGLQFLFEYFSETQRNKGNFPGRFSGRQFSNSRSEMNVSTLELGDSALYLCASSSGPGQTYEQYFGPGTRLTVT.